A selection of T cell receptor beta chains follows, all from one sample in a study of cytomegalovirus exposure and HLA in healthy donors. Data came from immunoSEQ multiplex PCR; TCRdb stores just in-frame clones and leaves some out. The sample includes 150,000 to 200,000 clones, around 80% of them seen just once. Material: PBMCs. Every receptor here comes from a young man in good health and CMV-seropositive. Each CDR3 is given with its conserved first and last residue. D genes are given only for firm matches. Clone size appears in some rows only: once, few, many, or a class for an expanded clone.

cdr3_aa cdr3_nt j_call d_call clone_size v_call
CATSRAHEQFF TGTGCCACCAGCAGAGCTCATGAGCAGTTCTTC TRBJ2-1 NA NA TRBV15
CATSRERSSSPLHF TGTGCCACCAGCAGAGAGCGTTCGAGTTCACCCCTCCACTTT TRBJ1-6 NA NA TRBV15
CASRGQGHSSGANVLTF TGTGCCAGCAGGGGGCAGGGGCACTCCTCTGGGGCCAACGTCCTGACTTTC TRBJ2-6 NA NA TRBV9
CASSQGQCLSF TGTGCCAGCAGCCAGGGACAGTGCCTATCTTTT TRBJ1-3 TRBD1 NA TRBV14
CAWGRDREVSSYEQYF TGTGCCTGGGGCCGGGACAGGGAGGTCAGTTCCTACGAGCAGTACTTC TRBJ2-7 TRBD1 NA TRBV30
CASSYSTGKVSEQYF TGTGCCAGCAGTTACTCGACGGGGAAGGTCTCCGAGCAGTACTTC TRBJ2-7 NA NA TRBV6-5
CASSLGTLSQETQYF TGTGCCAGTAGCCTAGGGACACTATCCCAAGAGACCCAGTACTTC TRBJ2-5 NA NA TRBV19
CASSQDRGGARKLFF TGCGCCAGCAGCCAAGATCGGGGCGGGGCCAGGAAGCTGTTTTTT TRBJ2-2 NA NA TRBV4-1
CASSLDQATYEQYF TGTGCCAGCAGCTTGGACCAAGCCACCTACGAGCAGTACTTC TRBJ2-7 NA NA TRBV5-6
CASSLAGAHDEQFF TGTGCCAGCAGTCTAGCGGGGGCCCACGATGAGCAGTTCTTC TRBJ2-1 TRBD2 NA TRBV6-5
CASSLRDQPQHF TGTGCCAGCAGCTTGCGGGATCAGCCCCAGCATTTT TRBJ1-5 NA NA TRBV5-8
CASSLGTGGNEQYF TGTGCCAGCAGCTTAGGGACAGGGGGCAACGAGCAGTACTTC TRBJ2-7 TRBD1 NA TRBV13
CASNIRGGPDTQYF TGTGCCAGCAATATTAGGGGGGGGCCAGATACGCAGTATTTT TRBJ2-3 NA NA TRBV6-1
CASSLAINRDQETQYF TGTGCCAGCAGCTTAGCAATTAACCGGGACCAAGAGACCCAGTACTTC TRBJ2-5 NA NA TRBV7-6
CASSYGAGGYGYTF TGTGCCAGCAGTTACGGTGCAGGGGGCTACGGCTACACCTTC TRBJ1-2 TRBD1 NA TRBV6-5
CASSPGTGVSQPQHF TGTGCCAGCAGCCCCGGGACAGGGGTTAGTCAGCCCCAGCATTTT TRBJ1-5 TRBD1 NA TRBV2
CASTDSMRGLAFF TGTGCCAGCACCGACTCTATGCGGGGGCTGGCTTTCTTT TRBJ1-1 NA NA TRBV18
CASPGREDDNSPLHF TGTGCCAGTCCGGGGAGAGAAGATGATAATTCACCCCTCCACTTT TRBJ1-6 NA NA TRBV6-4
CASSHLGTRTSDSYEQYF TGTGCCAGCAGCCACCTGGGTACTCGGACTAGCGATTCCTACGAGCAGTACTTC TRBJ2-7 TRBD2 NA TRBV4-2
CASSLDIGAWDEAFF TGTGCCAGCAGCTTAGATATAGGGGCCTGGGATGAAGCTTTCTTT TRBJ1-1 NA once TRBV7-2
CALEGEKIYEQYF TGTGCCTTGGAGGGAGAGAAGATCTACGAGCAGTACTTC TRBJ2-7 NA NA TRBV30
CASSNPPTFVNLHF TGTGCCAGCAGCAACCCTCCGACATTCGTGAACCTCCACTTT TRBJ1-6 NA NA TRBV7-2
CASSPVAGRVVPLHF TGTGCCAGCAGCCCGGTGGCAGGGAGGGTAGTACCCCTCCACTTT TRBJ1-6 NA NA TRBV7-2